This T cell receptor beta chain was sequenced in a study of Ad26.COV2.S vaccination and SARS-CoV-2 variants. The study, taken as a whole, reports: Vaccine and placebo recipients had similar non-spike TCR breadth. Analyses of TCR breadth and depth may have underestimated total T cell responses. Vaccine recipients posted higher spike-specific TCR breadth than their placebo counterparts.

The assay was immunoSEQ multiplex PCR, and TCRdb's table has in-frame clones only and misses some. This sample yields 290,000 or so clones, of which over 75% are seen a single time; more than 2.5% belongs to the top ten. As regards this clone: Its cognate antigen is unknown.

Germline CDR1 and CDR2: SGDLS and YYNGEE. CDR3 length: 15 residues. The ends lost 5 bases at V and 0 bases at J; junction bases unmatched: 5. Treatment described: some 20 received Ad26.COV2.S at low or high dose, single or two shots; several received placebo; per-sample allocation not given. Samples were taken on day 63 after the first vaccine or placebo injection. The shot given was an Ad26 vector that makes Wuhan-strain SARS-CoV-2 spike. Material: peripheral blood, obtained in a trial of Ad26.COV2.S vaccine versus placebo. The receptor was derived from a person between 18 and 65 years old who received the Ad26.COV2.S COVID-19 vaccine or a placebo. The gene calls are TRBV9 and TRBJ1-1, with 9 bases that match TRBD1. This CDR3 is CASSRTGDVNTEAFF. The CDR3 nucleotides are TGTGCCAGCAGTCGGACAGGGGACGTGAACACTGAAGCTTTCTTT.